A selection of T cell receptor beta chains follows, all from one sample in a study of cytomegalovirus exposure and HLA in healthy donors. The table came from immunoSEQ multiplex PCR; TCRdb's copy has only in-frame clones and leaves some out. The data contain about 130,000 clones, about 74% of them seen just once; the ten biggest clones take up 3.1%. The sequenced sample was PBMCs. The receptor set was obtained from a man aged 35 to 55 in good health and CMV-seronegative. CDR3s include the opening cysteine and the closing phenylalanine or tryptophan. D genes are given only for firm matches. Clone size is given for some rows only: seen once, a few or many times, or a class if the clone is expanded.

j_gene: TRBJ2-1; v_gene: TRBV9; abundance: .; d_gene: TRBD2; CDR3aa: CASSVVRTSPYEQFF; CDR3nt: TGTGCCAGCAGCGTAGTCCGGACTAGCCCCTATGAGCAGTTCTTC
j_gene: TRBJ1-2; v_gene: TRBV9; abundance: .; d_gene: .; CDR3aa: CASSIDSAYGYTF; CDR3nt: TGTGCCAGCTCCATCGACAGCGCGTATGGCTACACCTTC
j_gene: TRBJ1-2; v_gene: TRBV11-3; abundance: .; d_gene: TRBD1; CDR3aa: CASSHNTGVGYTF; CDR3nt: TGTGCCAGCAGCCACAATACAGGGGTTGGCTACACCTTC
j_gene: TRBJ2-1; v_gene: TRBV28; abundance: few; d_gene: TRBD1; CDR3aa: CASSLAPGQGRPYNEQFF; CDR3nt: TGTGCCAGCAGTTTAGCCCCTGGACAGGGCCGACCCTACAATGAGCAGTTCTTC
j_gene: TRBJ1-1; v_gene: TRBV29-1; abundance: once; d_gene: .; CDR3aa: CSVSQREGAREAFF; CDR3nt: TGCAGCGTTTCCCAACGCGAGGGCGCCCGTGAAGCTTTCTTT
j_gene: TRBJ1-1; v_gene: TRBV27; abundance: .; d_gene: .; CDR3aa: CASSPPPKNTEAFF; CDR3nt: TGTGCCAGCAGCCCACCCCCTAAGAACACTGAAGCTTTCTTT
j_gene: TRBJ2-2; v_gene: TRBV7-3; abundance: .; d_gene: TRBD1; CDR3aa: CASSLMPPGQGGLFF; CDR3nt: TGTGCCAGCAGCTTAATGCCACCGGGACAGGGTGGGCTGTTTTTT
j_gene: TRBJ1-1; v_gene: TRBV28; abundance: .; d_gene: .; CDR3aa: CASSLAGPDTEAFF; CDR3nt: TGTGCCAGCAGTTTAGCGGGCCCGGACACTGAAGCTTTCTTT
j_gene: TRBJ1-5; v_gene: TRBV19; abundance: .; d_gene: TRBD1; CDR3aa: CASSNLGTGGRSNQPQHF; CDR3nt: TGTGCCAGTAGTAACCTCGGGACAGGGGGCCGGAGCAATCAGCCCCAGCATTTT
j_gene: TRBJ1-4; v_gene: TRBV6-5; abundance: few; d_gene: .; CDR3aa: CASSYGTNEKLFF; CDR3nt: TGTGCCAGCAGTTACGGGACTAACGAAAAACTGTTTTTT
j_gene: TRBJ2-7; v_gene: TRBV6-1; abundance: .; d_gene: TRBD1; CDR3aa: CASSEGTGIGEQYF; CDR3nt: TGTGCCAGCAGTGAGGGGACAGGGATAGGGGAGCAGTACTTC
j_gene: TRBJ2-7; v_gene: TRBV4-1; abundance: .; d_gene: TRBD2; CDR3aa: CASSHRLAGVYEQYF; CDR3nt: TGCGCCAGCAGCCACAGACTAGCGGGAGTCTACGAGCAGTACTTC
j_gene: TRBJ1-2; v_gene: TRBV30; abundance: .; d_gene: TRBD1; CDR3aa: CAWSAPGQVVDGYTF; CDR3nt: TGTGCCTGGAGTGCACCGGGACAGGTGGTTGATGGCTACACCTTC
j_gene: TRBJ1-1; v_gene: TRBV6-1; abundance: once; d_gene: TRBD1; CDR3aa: CASSVQGDTEAFF; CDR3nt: TGTGCCAGCAGTGTCCAGGGGGACACTGAAGCTTTCTTT
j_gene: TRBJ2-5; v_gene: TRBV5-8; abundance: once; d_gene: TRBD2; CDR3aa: CASSSGLAGVLETQYF; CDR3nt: TGTGCCAGCAGCTCGGGACTAGCGGGAGTCTTAGAGACCCAGTACTTC
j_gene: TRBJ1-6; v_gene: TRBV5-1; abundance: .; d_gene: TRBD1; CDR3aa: CASSFKGAGNSPLHF; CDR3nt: TGCGCCAGCAGCTTCAAGGGGGCTGGCAATTCACCCCTCCACTTT
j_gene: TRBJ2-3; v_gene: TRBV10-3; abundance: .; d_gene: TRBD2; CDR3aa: CAISGTSGRTDTQYF; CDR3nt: TGTGCCATCAGTGGCACTAGCGGGAGAACAGATACGCAGTATTTT
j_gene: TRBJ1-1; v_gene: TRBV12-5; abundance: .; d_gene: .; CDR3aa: CASGGTTGVNTEAFF; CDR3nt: TGTGCTAGTGGTGGGACGACAGGAGTGAACACTGAAGCTTTCTTT
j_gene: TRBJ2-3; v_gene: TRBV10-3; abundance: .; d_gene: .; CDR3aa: CAISEERASTDTQYF; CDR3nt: TGTGCCATCAGTGAAGAGCGGGCGAGCACAGATACGCAGTATTTT
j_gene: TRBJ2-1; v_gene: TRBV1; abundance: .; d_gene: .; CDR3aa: CTSSRMNVGLAGGSSYNEQFF; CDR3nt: TGCACCAGCAGCCGAATGAATGTTGGACTAGCGGGAGGTAGCTCCTACAATGAGCAGTTCTTC
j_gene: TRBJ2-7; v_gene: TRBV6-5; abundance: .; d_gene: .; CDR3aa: CASSYLVIYEQYF; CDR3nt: TGTGCCAGCAGTTACTTAGTCATCTACGAGCAGTACTTC
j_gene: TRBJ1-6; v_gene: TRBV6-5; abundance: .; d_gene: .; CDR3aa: CASSQDSIDSPLHF; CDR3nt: TGTGCCAGCAGTCAGGACAGCATTGATTCACCCCTCCACTTT
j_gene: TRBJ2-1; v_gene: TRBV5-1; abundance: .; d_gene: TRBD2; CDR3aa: CASSPTSTSGRGFF; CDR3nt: TGCGCCAGCAGCCCGACTTCGACTAGCGGGAGGGGGTTCTTC
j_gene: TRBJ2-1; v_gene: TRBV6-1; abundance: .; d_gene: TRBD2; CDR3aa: CASRGLAGVNEQFF; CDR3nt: TGTGCCAGCCGGGGACTAGCGGGAGTTAATGAGCAGTTCTTC
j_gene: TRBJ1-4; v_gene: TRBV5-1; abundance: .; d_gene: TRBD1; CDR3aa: CASSLAGTGNEKLFF; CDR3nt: TGCGCCAGCAGCTTGGCCGGGACAGGGAATGAAAAACTGTTTTTT
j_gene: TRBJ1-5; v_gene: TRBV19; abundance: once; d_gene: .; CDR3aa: CASSREGWNQPQHF; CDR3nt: TGTGCCAGTAGTAGGGAGGGTTGGAATCAGCCCCAGCATTTT
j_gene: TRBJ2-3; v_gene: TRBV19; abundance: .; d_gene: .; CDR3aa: CASSRPQGLGWTGTDTQYF; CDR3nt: TGTGCCAGTAGTCGGCCACAGGGATTGGGGTGGACTGGCACAGATACGCAGTATTTT
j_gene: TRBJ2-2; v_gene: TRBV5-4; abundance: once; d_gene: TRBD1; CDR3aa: CASSLAGTGGVPGELFF; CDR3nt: TGTGCCAGCAGCTTGGCGGGAACAGGGGGTGTTCCCGGGGAGCTGTTTTTT
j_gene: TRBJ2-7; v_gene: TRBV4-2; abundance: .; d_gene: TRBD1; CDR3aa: CASSRPGQGIHEQYF; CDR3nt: TGTGCCAGCAGCCGGCCGGGACAGGGGATTCACGAGCAGTACTTC
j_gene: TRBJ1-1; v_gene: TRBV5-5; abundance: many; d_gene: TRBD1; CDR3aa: CASSPTLRGYTEAFF; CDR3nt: TGTGCCAGCAGTCCGACTCTCAGGGGGTACACTGAAGCTTTCTTT
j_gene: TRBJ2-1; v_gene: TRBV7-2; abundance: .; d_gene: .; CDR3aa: CASSLMAGSYNEQFF; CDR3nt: TGTGCCAGCAGCTTAATGGCGGGAAGCTACAATGAGCAGTTCTTC
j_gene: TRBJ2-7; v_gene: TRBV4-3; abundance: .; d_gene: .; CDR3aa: CASSQFLGRDSYEQYF; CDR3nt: TGCGCCAGCAGCCAATTCCTCGGGCGGGACTCCTACGAGCAGTACTTC
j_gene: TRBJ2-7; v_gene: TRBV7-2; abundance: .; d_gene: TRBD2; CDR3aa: CASSPFAGEGEQYF; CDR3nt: TGTGCCAGCAGCCCGTTCGCGGGAGAGGGGGAGCAGTACTTC
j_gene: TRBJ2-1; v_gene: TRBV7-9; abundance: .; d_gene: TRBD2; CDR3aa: CASSPSWTSGGSSYNEQFF; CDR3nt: TGTGCCAGCAGCCCGTCCTGGACTAGCGGGGGGTCCTCCTACAATGAGCAGTTCTTC
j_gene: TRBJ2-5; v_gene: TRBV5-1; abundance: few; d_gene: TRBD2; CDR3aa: CASQTGTSRWETQYF; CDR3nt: TGCGCCAGCCAAACCGGGACTAGTCGGTGGGAGACCCAGTACTTC
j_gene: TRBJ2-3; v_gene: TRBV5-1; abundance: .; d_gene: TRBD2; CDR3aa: CASTIPLAGTDTQYF; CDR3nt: TGCGCCAGCACCATCCCCTTAGCGGGGACAGATACGCAGTATTTT
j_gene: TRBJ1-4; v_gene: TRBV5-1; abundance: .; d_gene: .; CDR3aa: CASSYGQPNEKLFF; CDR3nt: TGCGCCAGCAGCTACGGACAGCCTAATGAAAAACTGTTTTTT
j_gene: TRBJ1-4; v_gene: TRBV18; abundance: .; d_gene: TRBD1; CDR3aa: CASSPGQLDEKLFF; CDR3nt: TGTGCCAGCTCACCGGGACAGTTGGATGAAAAACTGTTTTTT
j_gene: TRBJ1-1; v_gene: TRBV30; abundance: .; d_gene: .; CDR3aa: CAWSEKGSGSTEAFF; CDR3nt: TGTGCCTGGAGTGAAAAGGGCAGCGGGAGCACTGAAGCTTTCTTT
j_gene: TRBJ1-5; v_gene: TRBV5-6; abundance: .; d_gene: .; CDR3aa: CASSFGSGGGSQPQHF; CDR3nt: TGTGCCAGCAGCTTTGGGTCGGGGGGCGGATCTCAGCCCCAGCATTTT
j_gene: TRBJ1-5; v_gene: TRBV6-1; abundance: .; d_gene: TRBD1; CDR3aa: CASKGTGGQPQHF; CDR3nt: TGTGCCAGCAAGGGGACAGGTGGTCAGCCCCAGCATTTT
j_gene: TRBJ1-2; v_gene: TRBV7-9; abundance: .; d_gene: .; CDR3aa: CASSLAGAHGGYTF; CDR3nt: TGTGCCAGCAGCTTAGCGGGGGCGCATGGTGGCTACACCTTC
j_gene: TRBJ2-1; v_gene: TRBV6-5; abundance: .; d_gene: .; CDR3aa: CASKRPGHSVGFF; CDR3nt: TGTGCCAGCAAGAGACCGGGACACAGTGTGGGGTTCTTC
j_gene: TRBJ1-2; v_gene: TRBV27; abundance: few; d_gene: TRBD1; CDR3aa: CASSFQGGLGYTF; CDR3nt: TGTGCCAGCAGTTTTCAGGGGGGCCTCGGCTACACCTTC
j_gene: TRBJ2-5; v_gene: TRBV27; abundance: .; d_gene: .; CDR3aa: CASSSDIRETQYF; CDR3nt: TGTGCCAGCAGTTCCGACATTAGAGAGACCCAGTACTTC
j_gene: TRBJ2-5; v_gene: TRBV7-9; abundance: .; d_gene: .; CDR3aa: CASSPQLLETQYF; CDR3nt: TGTGCCAGCAGCCCTCAACTATTGGAGACCCAGTACTTC
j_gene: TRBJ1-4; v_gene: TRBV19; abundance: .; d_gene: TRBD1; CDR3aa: CASSLQGTNEKLFF; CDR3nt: TGTGCCAGTAGCCTACAGGGGACTAATGAAAAACTGTTTTTT
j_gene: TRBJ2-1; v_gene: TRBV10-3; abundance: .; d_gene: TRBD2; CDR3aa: CAINHDLAGGPGEQFF; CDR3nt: TGTGCCATCAACCACGACCTAGCGGGAGGCCCGGGGGAGCAGTTCTTC
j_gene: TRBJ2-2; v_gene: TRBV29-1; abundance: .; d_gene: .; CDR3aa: CSVGGSSELFF; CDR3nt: TGCAGCGTTGGAGGGTCTAGCGAGCTGTTTTTT
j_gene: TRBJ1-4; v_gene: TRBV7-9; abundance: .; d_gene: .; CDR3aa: CASSLSAGQNEKLFF; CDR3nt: TGTGCCAGCAGCTTATCAGCAGGGCAAAATGAAAAACTGTTTTTT
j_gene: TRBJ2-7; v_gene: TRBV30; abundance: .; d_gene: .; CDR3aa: CAWSRRAAGEQYF; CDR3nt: TGTGCCTGGAGCAGGAGGGCCGCGGGAGAGCAGTACTTC
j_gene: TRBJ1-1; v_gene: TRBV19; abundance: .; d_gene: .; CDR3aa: CASGAGVRNTEAFF; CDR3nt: TGTGCCTCCGGAGCGGGGGTTCGAAACACTGAAGCTTTCTTT
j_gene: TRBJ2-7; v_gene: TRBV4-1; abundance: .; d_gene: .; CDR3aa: CASSQSQGEQYF; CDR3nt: TGCGCCAGCAGCCAATCCCAGGGAGAGCAGTACTTC
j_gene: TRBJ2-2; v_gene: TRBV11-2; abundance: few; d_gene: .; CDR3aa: CASSRGYTGELFF; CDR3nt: TGTGCCAGCAGCCGAGGGTACACCGGGGAGCTGTTTTTT
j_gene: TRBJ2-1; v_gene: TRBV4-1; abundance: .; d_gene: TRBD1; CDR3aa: CASSQWTGELGVSYNEQFF; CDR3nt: TGCGCCAGCAGCCAGTGGACAGGGGAACTAGGAGTGTCCTACAATGAGCAGTTCTTC
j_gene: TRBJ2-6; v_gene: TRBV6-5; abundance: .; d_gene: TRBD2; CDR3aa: CASSYAGAGANVLTF; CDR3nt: TGTGCCAGCAGTTACGCGGGAGCGGGGGCCAACGTCCTGACTTTC
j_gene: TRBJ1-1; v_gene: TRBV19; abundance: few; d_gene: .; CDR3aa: CASRTGRDTEAFF; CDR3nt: TGTGCCAGTAGAACAGGGAGGGACACTGAAGCTTTCTTT
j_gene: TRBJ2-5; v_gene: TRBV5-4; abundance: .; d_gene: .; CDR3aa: CASSFPSRQETQYF; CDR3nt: TGTGCCAGCAGCTTCCCTAGCAGGCAAGAGACCCAGTACTTC
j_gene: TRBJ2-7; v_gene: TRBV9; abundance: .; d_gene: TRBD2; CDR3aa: CASSVGGLAGAGEQYF; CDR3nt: TGTGCCAGCAGCGTTGGGGGACTAGCGGGGGCGGGGGAGCAGTACTTC
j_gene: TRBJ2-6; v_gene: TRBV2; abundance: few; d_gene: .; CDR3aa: CASITRGANVLTF; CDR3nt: TGTGCCAGCATTACCAGGGGGGCCAACGTCCTGACTTTC